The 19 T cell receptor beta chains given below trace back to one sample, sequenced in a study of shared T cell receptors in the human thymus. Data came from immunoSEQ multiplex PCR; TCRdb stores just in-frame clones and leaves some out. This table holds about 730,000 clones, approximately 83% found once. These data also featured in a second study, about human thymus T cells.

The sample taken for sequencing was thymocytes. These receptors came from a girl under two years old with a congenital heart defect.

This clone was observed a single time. The CDR3: CASSRGTRRCHEQYF. The CDR3 DNA follows: TGTGCCAGCAGCCGCGGGACTAGAAGGTGCCACGAGCAGTACTTC. The chain couples TRBV11-2 to TRBJ2-7, with 8 bases matching TRBD2. The J segment lost 5 bases and the V segment lost 5 bases, leaving 11 bases of the junction unmatched. The CDR3 length is 15 residues. Germline CDR1 and CDR2: SGHAT and FQNNGV.

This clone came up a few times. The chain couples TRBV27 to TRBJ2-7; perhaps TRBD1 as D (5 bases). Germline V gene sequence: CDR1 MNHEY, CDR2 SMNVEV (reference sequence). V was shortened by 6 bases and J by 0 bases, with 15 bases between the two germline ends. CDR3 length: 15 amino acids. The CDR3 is CASSPLGALSYEQYF. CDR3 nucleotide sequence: TGTGCCAGCAGCCCGCTTGGGGCCCTCTCCTACGAGCAGTACTTC.

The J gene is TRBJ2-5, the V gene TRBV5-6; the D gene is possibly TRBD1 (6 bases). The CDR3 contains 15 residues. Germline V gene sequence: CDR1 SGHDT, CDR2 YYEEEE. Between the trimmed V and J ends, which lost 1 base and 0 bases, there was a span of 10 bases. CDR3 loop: CASSLQRDNQETQYF. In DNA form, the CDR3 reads TGTGCCAGCAGCTTGCAACGGGACAACCAAGAGACCCAGTACTTC.

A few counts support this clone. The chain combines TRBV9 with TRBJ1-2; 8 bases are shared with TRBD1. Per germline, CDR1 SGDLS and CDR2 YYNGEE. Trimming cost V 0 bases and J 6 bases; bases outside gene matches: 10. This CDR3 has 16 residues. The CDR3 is CASSVGGLDRGNGYTF. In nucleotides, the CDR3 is TGTGCCAGCAGCGTAGGAGGCCTTGACAGGGGTAATGGCTACACCTTC.

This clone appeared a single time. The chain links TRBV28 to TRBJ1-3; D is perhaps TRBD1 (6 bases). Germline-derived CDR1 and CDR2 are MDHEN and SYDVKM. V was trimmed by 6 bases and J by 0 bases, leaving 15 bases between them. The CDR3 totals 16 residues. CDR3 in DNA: TGTGCCAGCAGGCTACAGGGTCACCTCTCTGGAAACACCATATATTTT. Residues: CASRLQGHLSGNTIYF.

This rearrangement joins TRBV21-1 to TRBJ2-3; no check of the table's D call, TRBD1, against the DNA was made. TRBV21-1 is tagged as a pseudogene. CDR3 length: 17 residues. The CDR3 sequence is CASSKGAGGCGTDTQYF. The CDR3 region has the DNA TGTGCCAGCAGCAAAGGGGCAGGGGGCTGTGGCACAGATACGCAGTATTTT.

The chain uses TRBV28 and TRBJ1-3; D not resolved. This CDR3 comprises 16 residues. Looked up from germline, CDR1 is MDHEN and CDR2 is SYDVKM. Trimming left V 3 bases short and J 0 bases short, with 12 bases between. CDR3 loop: CASSLRVTYSGNTIYF. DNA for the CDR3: TGTGCCAGCAGTTTGAGGGTTACCTACTCTGGAAACACCATATATTTT.

The CDR3 here is CASGLSYEQYF. DNA of the CDR3: TGTGCCAGCGGCCTCTCCTACGAGCAGTACTTC. The chain is built from TRBV27 and TRBJ2-7; D gene unclear. The V end lost 8 bases, the J end lost 0 bases, and 5 bases lay between the germline ends. The CDR3 contains 11 residues. Per germline, CDR1 MNHEY and CDR2 SMNVEV (reference sequence).

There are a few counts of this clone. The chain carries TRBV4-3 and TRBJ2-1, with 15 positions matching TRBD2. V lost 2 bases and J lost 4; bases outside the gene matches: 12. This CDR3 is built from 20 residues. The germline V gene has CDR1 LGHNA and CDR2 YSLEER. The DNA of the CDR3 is TGCGCCAGCAGCCAAAATCGGGGACTAGCGGGGGGCCCGGGGTACAATGAGCAGTTCTTC. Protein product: CASSQNRGLAGGPGYNEQFF.

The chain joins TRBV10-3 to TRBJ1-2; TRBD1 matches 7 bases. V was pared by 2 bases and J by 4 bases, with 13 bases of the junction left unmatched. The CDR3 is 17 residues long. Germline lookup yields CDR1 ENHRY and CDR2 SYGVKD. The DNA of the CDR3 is TGTGCCATCAGTGAGCCAGGGGGACGGGGTAGCGCCTATGGCTACACCTTC. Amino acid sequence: CAISEPGGRGSAYGYTF.

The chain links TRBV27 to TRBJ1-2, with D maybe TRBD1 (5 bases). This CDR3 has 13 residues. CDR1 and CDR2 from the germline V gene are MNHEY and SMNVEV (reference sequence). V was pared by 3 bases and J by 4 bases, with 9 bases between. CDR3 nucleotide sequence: TGTGCCAGCAGTTTTGGGGGGGGCTATGGCTACACCTTC. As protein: CASSFGGGYGYTF.

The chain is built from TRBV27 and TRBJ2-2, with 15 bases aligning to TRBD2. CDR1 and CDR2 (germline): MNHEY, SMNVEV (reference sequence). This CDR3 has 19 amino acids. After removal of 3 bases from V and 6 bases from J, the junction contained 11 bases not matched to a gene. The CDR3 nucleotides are TGTGCCAGCAGTTTTTACGGACTAGCGGGGGGGCCGGGCGCCGGGGAGCTGTTTTTT. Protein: CASSFYGLAGGPGAGELFF.

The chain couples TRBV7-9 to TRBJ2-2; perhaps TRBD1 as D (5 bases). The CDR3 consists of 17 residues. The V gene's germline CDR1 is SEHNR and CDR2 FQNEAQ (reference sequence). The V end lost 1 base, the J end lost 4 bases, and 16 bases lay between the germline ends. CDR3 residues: CASSLGSVRESTGELFF. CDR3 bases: TGTGCCAGCAGCTTAGGATCGGTCAGGGAAAGCACCGGGGAGCTGTTTTTT.

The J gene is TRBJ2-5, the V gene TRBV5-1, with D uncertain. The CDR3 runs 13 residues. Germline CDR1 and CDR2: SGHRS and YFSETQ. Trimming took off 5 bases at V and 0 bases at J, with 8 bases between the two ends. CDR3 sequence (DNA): TGCGCCAGCAGATCGACTCACCAAGAGACCCAGTACTTC. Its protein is CASRSTHQETQYF.

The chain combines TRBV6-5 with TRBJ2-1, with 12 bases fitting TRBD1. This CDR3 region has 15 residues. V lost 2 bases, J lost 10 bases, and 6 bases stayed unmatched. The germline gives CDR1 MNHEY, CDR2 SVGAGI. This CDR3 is CASSYTPGQGAEQFF. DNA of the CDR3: TGTGCCAGCAGTTACACCCCGGGACAGGGGGCAGAGCAGTTCTTC.

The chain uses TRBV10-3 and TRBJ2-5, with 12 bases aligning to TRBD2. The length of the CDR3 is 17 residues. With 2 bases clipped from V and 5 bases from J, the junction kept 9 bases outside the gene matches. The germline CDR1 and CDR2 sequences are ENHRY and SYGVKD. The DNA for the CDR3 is TGTGCCATCAGTGAGGATCTAGCGGGGGGGCGTAGGGAGACCCAGTACTTC. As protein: CAISEDLAGGRRETQYF.

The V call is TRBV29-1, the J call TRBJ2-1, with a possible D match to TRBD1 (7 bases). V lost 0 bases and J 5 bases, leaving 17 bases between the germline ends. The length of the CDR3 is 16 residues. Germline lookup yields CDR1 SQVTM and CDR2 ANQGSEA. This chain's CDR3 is CSVEEMEGARNNEQFF. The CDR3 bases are TGCAGCGTTGAAGAAATGGAGGGGGCGAGGAACAATGAGCAGTTCTTC.

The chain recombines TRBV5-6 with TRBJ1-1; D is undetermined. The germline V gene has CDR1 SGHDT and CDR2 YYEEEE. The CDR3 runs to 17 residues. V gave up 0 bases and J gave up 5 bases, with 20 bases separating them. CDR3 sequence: CASSLGRSQKTGTEAFF. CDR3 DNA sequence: TGTGCCAGCAGCTTGGGCCGTAGTCAAAAGACGGGGACTGAAGCTTTCTTT.

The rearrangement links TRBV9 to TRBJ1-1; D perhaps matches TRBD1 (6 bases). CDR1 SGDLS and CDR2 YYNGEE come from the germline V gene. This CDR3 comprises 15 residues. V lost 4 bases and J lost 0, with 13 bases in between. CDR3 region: CASSRRTGMNTEAFF. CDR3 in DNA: TGTGCCAGCAGCAGACGAACAGGGATGAACACTGAAGCTTTCTTT. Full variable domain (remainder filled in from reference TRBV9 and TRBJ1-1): DSGVTQTPKHLITATGQRVTLRCSPRSGDLSVYWYQQSLDQGLQFLIQYYNGEERAKGNILERFSAQQFPDLHSELNLSSLELGDSALYFCASSRRTGMNTEAFFGQGTRLTVV.